The clone carrying this T cell receptor (beta chain) was seen just once. The target antigen is unknown. Being one base from a much bigger clone, this may be a read error. These data originate in a study of blood T cells in healthy people across ages. General study results and limits: Researchers report that TCR beta diversity correlated strongly with naive T cell percentage.

Donors gave around 10 milliliters of peripheral blood apiece. A sample-barcoded 5' primer and a J-beta primer mix were used in a second PCR of roughly 7 to 11 cycles. TCRdb itself ran the 5' RACE reads through MiXCR, one entry per CDR3 protein. The data contain about 930,000 distinct CDR3 sequences, 29% of them seen just once; the ten biggest clones take up about a tenth. In germline, CDR1 is SGHKS, CDR2 YYEKEE (reference sequence). CDR3 length: 12 residues. The same data also contributed to another study, on T cells of mothers and their children. As that study records: Each 15 ul cDNA reaction used roughly 1.6 ug RNA; all RNA was used.

The sequencing sample was made of blood. The receptor was derived from a woman in her forties in good health. The rearrangement uses TRBV5-5 and TRBJ2-7; 9 nucleotides match TRBD1. CDR3 DNA sequence: TGTGTCAGCAGCTTGGGGACAGGGGAGCAGTACTTC. As protein: CVSSLGTGEQYF.